This T cell receptor beta chain comes out of a study of blood T cell repertoires in COVID-19. Study information: The study drew acute and convalescent COVID-19 samples from the United States, Italy and Spain. In each case, the material was cDNA or gDNA derived from T cells, B-cell-depleted T cells, or PBMCs.

Original processing notes: Estimation of nucleated cell counts was performed using reference gene primer amplification. The protocol was immunoSEQ multiplex PCR, while the TCRdb copy is restricted to in-frame clones and leaves out a portion. V and J calls and clone size are given by that table; D and trimming were obtained from the DNA. This sample has about 150,000 clones, with roughly 80% found just once. The CDR3 length is 17 residues. In germline, CDR1 is SGDLS, CDR2 YYNGEE. V lost 3 bases to trimming and J lost 4 bases; unmatched junction nucleotides: 13. The sample was peripheral blood. The chain employs TRBV9 and TRBJ2-1, with 7 bases that match TRBD1. The sequence was collected from a woman aged 60-75 years with acute or convalescent COVID-19. The CDR3 nucleotides are TGTGCCAGCAGCGCCACTGTAGGGACAGAAGTATACAATGAGCAGTTCTTC. Encoded protein: CASSATVGTEVYNEQFF. Based on the CDR3 plus reference TRBV9 and TRBJ2-1, the full variable domain is DSGVTQTPKHLITATGQRVTLRCSPRSGDLSVYWYQQSLDQGLQFLIQYYNGEERAKGNILERFSAQQFPDLHSELNLSSLELGDSALYFCASSATVGTEVYNEQFFGPGTRLTVL.